Following are 20 T cell receptor beta chains from one sample sequenced in a study of T-cell memory formation after mild COVID-19 (dated by TCRdb to about 2021). Receptor libraries were prepared by 5' RACE. For sequencing, an Illumina NovaSeq 6000 was employed. Clones were called with MiXCR by TCRdb after fastp trimmed the public reads at Q25, and only in-frame beta chains were retained. When rows share a CDR3 protein, they turn into one entry using the most common DNA and genes. This sample has about 350,000 distinct CDR3 sequences in its table, and approximately 14% of those were observed once. In total, the top ten clones hold 20% to 25% of the sample. The sample consisted of PBMCs or a T cell subset sorted from them (not recorded which). These receptors all come from a man aged 18 to 35 who had mild COVID-19 (a few samples of this study predate the infection). The sample titles of this study are shuffled in the database, so cell type and time point are left out; the donor was told from shared clones.

This clonotype appeared a few times. The chain uses TRBV7-3 and TRBJ1-2; 12 nucleotides line up with TRBD1. Germline assignment: CDR1 SGHTA and CDR2 FQGTGA. J lost 8 bases, V lost 2 bases, and 6 bases had no gene match. This CDR3 has 15 amino acids. In DNA, the CDR3 is TGTGCCAGCAGCTTATCGGGACAGGGGGCGTGGGGCTACACCTTC. It yields the protein CASSLSGQGAWGYTF.

This clonotype was seen only a few times. The gene calls are TRBV7-9 and TRBJ1-5; D gene uncertain. CDR1 and CDR2 (germline): SEHNR, FQNEAQ (reference sequence). The CDR3 spans 13 residues. V lost 1 base and J 6 bases, leaving 7 bases between the germline ends. The CDR3 bases are TGTGCCAGCAGCTTAGTAGGTTCTCAGCCCCAGCATTTT. Translated: CASSLVGSQPQHF.

This clonotype was counted a few times. V and J are TRBV7-8 and TRBJ2-1; D remains ambiguous. From germline, CDR1 is SGHVS and CDR2 FQNEAQ. V lost 1 base to trimming and J lost 4 bases, with 11 bases between them. This CDR3 is 15 amino acids long. The CDR3 DNA reads as TGTGCCAGCAGCTTAGTCTTGGGCAGGTACAATGAGCAGTTCTTC. Its translation is CASSLVLGRYNEQFF.

This clonotype was seen ten or more times. The rearrangement uses TRBV19 and TRBJ2-1; D possibly matches TRBD1 or TRBD2 (5 bases each). The V end was cut by 2 bases, the J end by 0 bases, with 14 bases between. Germline V lookup: CDR1 LNHDA, CDR2 SQIVND (reference sequence). This CDR3 region has 17 residues. The CDR3 loop reads CASSIRAWGSSYNEQFF. In DNA form, the CDR3 reads TGTGCCAGTAGTATACGAGCTTGGGGGAGCTCCTACAATGAGCAGTTCTTC.

The chain recombines TRBV6-5 with TRBJ2-7, with 7 bases aligning to TRBD1. Germline V gene data show CDR1 as MNHEY and CDR2 as SVGAGI. This CDR3 spans 13 amino acids. J lost 5 bases, V lost 7 bases, and 8 bases had no gene match. CDR3 in DNA: TGTGCCAGCATGACAGGGTCTAGCCACGAGCAGTACTTC. It codes for CASMTGSSHEQYF.

J is TRBJ2-3 and V is TRBV14; D possibly matches TRBD1 or TRBD2 (5 bases each). The CDR3 loop spans 14 amino acids. Trimming took 6 bases from V and 2 from J, leaving 12 bases between them. Germline CDR1 is SGHDN and CDR2 is FVKESK. Written as DNA, the CDR3 is TGTGCCAGCAGTCTGTGGGGGTCCACAGATACGCAGTATTTT. Encoded protein: CASSLWGSTDTQYF.

This clonotype was recorded a few times. V gene TRBV10-2 combines with J gene TRBJ1-5; D gene unclear. The CDR3 covers 13 residues. The V end lost 4 bases, the J end lost 6 bases, and 10 bases lay between the germline ends. Germline CDR1 WSHSY, CDR2 SAAADI. Written as DNA, the CDR3 is TGCGCCAGCAGTGGGGATTGGATTCAGCCCCAGCATTTT. It is translated as CASSGDWIQPQHF.

The chain is built from TRBV2 and TRBJ2-7; 9 bases agree with TRBD1. With 6 bases clipped from V and 3 bases from J, the junction kept 12 bases outside the gene matches. The CDR3 runs 16 residues. Germline assignment: CDR1 SNHLY and CDR2 FYNNEI. The chain's CDR3 is CASRKTTGGDLYEQYF. As DNA, the CDR3 is TGTGCCAGCAGGAAAACTACAGGGGGCGATCTCTACGAGCAGTACTTC.

CDR3 bases: TGTGCCAGCAGTTCGTTGACACAAAACACTGAAGCTTTCTTT. Encoded protein: CASSSLTQNTEAFF. V usage is TRBV12-3 or TRBV12-4 and J usage is TRBJ1-1; D not certain. V lost 4 bases and J lost 2, with 11 bases in between. CDR3 length equals 14 residues.

This clonotype was observed a handful of times. The V and J genes are TRBV11-2 and TRBJ2-3, with unresolved D. This CDR3 is 16 amino acids long. Per germline, CDR1 SGHAT and CDR2 FQNNGV. V shed 4 bases and J shed 2 bases, with 16 bases lying between them. Here the CDR3 reads CASSSFPLMPTDTQYF. CDR3 DNA: TGTGCCAGCAGCTCGTTTCCGTTGATGCCCACAGATACGCAGTATTTT.

The V call is TRBV7-2, the J call TRBJ2-5; 11 nucleotides line up with TRBD1. The CDR3 is made up of 16 amino acids. Germline V CDR1 and CDR2: SGHTA, FQGNSA. The junction had 4 bases not matched to a gene; V was cut back by 0 bases and J by 4 bases. The CDR3 reads CASSLARTGGTETQYF. The DNA of the CDR3 is TGTGCCAGCAGCTTAGCAAGGACAGGGGGCACAGAGACCCAGTACTTC.

This clonotype was seen ten or more times. The chain carries TRBV18 and TRBJ2-3, with TRBD2 matching over 10 bases. Trimming took 6 bases from V and 0 from J; bases not matched to a gene: 3. Germline CDR1 reads KGHSH; CDR2 reads LQKENI. This CDR3 contains 15 residues. This CDR3 is CASSIAGGSTDTQYF. CDR3 DNA: TGTGCCAGCTCCATAGCGGGGGGAAGCACAGATACGCAGTATTTT.

The J gene is TRBJ1-6, the V gene TRBV7-9; D uncertain. The CDR3 has 15 residues. V lost 4 bases, J lost 8 bases, and 15 bases lay in between. In germline, CDR1 is SEHNR, CDR2 FQNEAQ (reference sequence). The CDR3 region has the DNA TGTGCCAGCAGCTCTATAAGCCCGTACTATTCACCCCTCCACTTT. Protein sequence: CASSSISPYYSPLHF.

This clonotype turned up a few times. The chain is built from TRBV29-1 and TRBJ2-7, with D possibly TRBD2 on 5 matching bases. The CDR3 extends over 12 amino acids. Between the trimmed V and J ends, which lost 5 bases and 0 bases, there was a span of 8 bases. The germline V gene has CDR1 SQVTM and CDR2 ANQGSEA. The CDR3 DNA reads as TGCAGCGTTCGACGGGACTCCTACGAGCAGTACTTC. Protein sequence: CSVRRDSYEQYF.

This clonotype was found many times. The CDR3 DNA sequence: TGCAGTGCCCGCCACGTCACCTCCTACGAGCAGTACGTC. Amino acids: CSARHVTSYEQYV. The chain uses TRBV20-1 and TRBJ2-7; D not certain. This CDR3 comprises 13 residues. With 6 bases removed from V and 0 bases from J, the gap between germline ends came to 12 bases. Germline CDR1 reads DFQATT; CDR2 reads SNEGSKA (reference sequence).

This chain links TRBV18 with TRBJ1-1; D is perhaps TRBD1 (5 bases). Trimming removed 0 bases at V and 6 bases at J, with 11 bases between. CDR1 is KGHSH, CDR2 LQKENI, per germline. The CDR3 consists of 14 residues. CDR3 in DNA: TGTGCCAGCTCACCACCGACAGTGAGGTCTGAAGCTTTCTTT. It is translated as CASSPPTVRSEAFF.

The chain uses TRBV18 and TRBJ1-5, with TRBD1 matching 9 bases. This CDR3 spans 15 amino acids. Germline V gene lookup returns CDR1 KGHSH and CDR2 LQKENI. The ends lost 4 bases at V and 7 bases at J; junction bases unmatched: 8. CDR3: CASSQGTGTPQPQHF. CDR3 DNA: TGTGCCAGCTCACAAGGGACAGGGACCCCGCAGCCCCAGCATTTT.

This clonotype was counted at least ten times. The gene calls are TRBV4-2 and TRBJ2-5, with TRBD2 matching 10 bases. In germline, CDR1 is LGHNA, CDR2 YNFKEQ. V shed 1 base, J shed 4 bases, and the junction held 6 bases outside the gene matches. This CDR3 is 16 amino acids long. As DNA, the CDR3 is TGTGCCAGCAGCCAAGTGAGCGGGGGGGCGTCAGAGACCCAGTACTTC. Amino acids: CASSQVSGGASETQYF.

This clonotype has just a few counts. This chain connects TRBV4-1 to TRBJ2-3; TRBD2 matches at 9 bases. With V trimmed by 0 bases and J by 1 base, 11 bases remained unmatched. Looked up from germline, CDR1 is MGHRA and CDR2 is YSYEKL. The CDR3 has 19 amino acids. CDR3 in DNA: TGCGCCAGCAGCCAAGAGAAAAGCGGGGGGACCTTTCGCACAGATACGCAGTATTTT. Translation gives CASSQEKSGGTFRTDTQYF.

This clonotype was recorded a few times. The chain links TRBV5-1 to TRBJ1-1, with D possibly TRBD1 on 5 matching bases. Looked up from germline, CDR1 is SGHRS and CDR2 is YFSETQ. The CDR3 consists of 14 residues. The V gene lost 3 bases and the J gene lost 1 base, with 10 bases spanning the gap. For the CDR3, the DNA is TGCGCCAGCAGCTCCGACAGACCGAACACTGAAGCTTTCTTT. Its translation: CASSSDRPNTEAFF.